The 21 T cell receptor beta chains below were found in one sample sequenced in a study of OX40 agonist ivuxolimab in advanced cancers. The receptor library was made with the immunoSEQ multiplex PCR assay. Sourced from immuneACCESS, this table was stored by TCRdb with only in-frame sequences that have V and J called. A share of the clones is absent; for the studies checked, an unresolved V gene accounts for under half, and the remainder has no known explanation. Recorded for this sample are fewer than 80,000 clones; 70% to 90% of them occurred a single time. The ten most abundant clones make up roughly 1.1% of the sample. Sample: CD4+ or CD8+ T cells sorted from blood, taken in a trial of the OX40 agonist ivuxolimab. These receptors came from an adult with an advanced solid tumor such as melanoma, head and neck, liver or kidney cancer.

The genes are TRBV7-2 and TRBJ2-3; D ambiguous. This CDR3 region has 14 residues. V lost 7 bases and J 2 bases, leaving 13 bases between the germline ends. Germline V lookup: CDR1 SGHTA, CDR2 FQGNSA. Here the CDR3 reads CASTPYYSTDTQYF. CDR3 sequence (DNA): TGTGCCAGCACCCCGTACTATTCCACAGATACGCAGTATTTT.

This chain's CDR3 is CASSSGQNYYGYTF. CDR3 in DNA: TGCGCCAGCAGCTCGGGACAGAACTACTATGGCTACACCTTC. The rearrangement joins TRBV5-1 to TRBJ1-2; 7 bases line up with TRBD1. With 3 bases clipped from V and 3 bases from J, the junction kept 5 bases outside the gene matches. Germline V CDR1 and CDR2: SGHRS, YFSETQ. The CDR3 loop spans 14 amino acids.

The V call is TRBV15, the J call TRBJ1-1; D unresolved. The CDR3 runs 11 residues. Germline assignment: CDR1 LNHNV and CDR2 YYDKDF (reference sequence). Trimming stripped 6 bases from V and 11 bases from J, with 13 bases between. The CDR3 loop reads CATRSYLGAFF. CDR3 DNA sequence: TGTGCCACCAGGAGCTACCTCGGGGCTTTCTTT.

This clone was seen a handful of times. The rearrangement links TRBV11-2 to TRBJ2-7; 8 bases line up with TRBD2. CDR1 SGHAT and CDR2 FQNNGV come from the germline V gene. Trimming removed 5 bases from V and 6 bases from J; junction bases left unmatched: 12. This CDR3 is 15 amino acids long. In DNA, the CDR3 is TGTGCCAGCAGCCACCGGGGCGGGGGGCGTGGCGAGCAGTACTTC. As protein: CASSHRGGGRGEQYF.

The chain employs TRBV12-5 and TRBJ2-7; 7 bases agree with TRBD1. The CDR3 has 14 amino acids. The V and J ends lost 2 bases and 5 bases, in that order; junction bases with no gene match: 6. Per germline, CDR1 LGHNT and CDR2 FRNRAP. CDR3 nucleotide sequence: TGTGCTAGTGGTTTGCTACTGACAGGGAACGAGCAGTACTTC. Translating it yields CASGLLLTGNEQYF. The full variable domain, its missing parts supplied by reference TRBV12-5 and TRBJ2-7, is DARVTQTPRHKVTEMGQEVTMRCQPILGHNTVFWYRQTMMQGLELLAYFRNRAPLDDSGMPKDRFSAEMPDATLATLKIQPSEPRDSAVYFCASGLLLTGNEQYFGPGTRLTVT.

CDR3 sequence: CACGFGSYNSPLHF. CDR3 coding DNA: TGTGCCTGCGGGTTCGGCTCCTATAATTCACCCCTCCACTTT. The chain is built from TRBV13 and TRBJ1-6; D is unclear. The germline gives CDR1 PRHDT, CDR2 FYEKMQ (reference sequence). The CDR3 totals 14 residues. Trimming pared 11 bases from V and 0 bases from J, leaving 11 bases between.

V and J are TRBV6-5 and TRBJ2-7; D call uncertain. The CDR3 sequence is 14 residues long. The germline V and J ends were trimmed by 2 bases and 6 bases, with 14 bases remaining between them. Germline loops: CDR1 MNHEY, CDR2 SVGAGI. This chain's CDR3 is CASSYDRRRGEQYF. CDR3 coding DNA: TGTGCCAGCAGTTACGACCGGCGGCGAGGCGAGCAGTACTTC.

V usage is TRBV4-2 and J usage is TRBJ2-7, with 11 nucleotides matching TRBD2. The germline CDR1 and CDR2 sequences are LGHNA and YNFKEQ. With V trimmed by 0 bases and J by 6 bases, 1 base remained unmatched. The CDR3 has 14 residues. Here the CDR3 DNA reads TGTGCCAGCAGCCAAGATAGCGGGGGGGGCGAGCAGTACTTC. Its protein product is CASSQDSGGGEQYF.

The CDR3 spells CASSPAGQGSYEQYF. The DNA of the CDR3 is TGTGCCAGCAGTCCCGCCGGACAGGGCAGCTACGAGCAGTACTTC. The rearrangement uses TRBV28 and TRBJ2-7, with 8 bases that match TRBD1. Germline V CDR1 and CDR2: MDHEN, SYDVKM. Unmatched junction bases numbered 9, after V lost 5 bases and J lost 3 bases. CDR3 size: 15 residues.

The chain joins TRBV7-2 to TRBJ2-2; D is unclear. CDR1 is SGHTA and CDR2 is FQGNSA in the germline V gene. This CDR3 region has 14 residues. V was clipped by 5 bases and J by 6 bases, with 13 bases between them. The CDR3 sequence: CASSTSQISGELFF. The CDR3 nucleotides are TGTGCCAGCAGCACGTCACAGATCTCCGGGGAGCTGTTTTTT.

The chain joins TRBV2 to TRBJ1-4; 10 bases agree with TRBD1. Germline lookup yields CDR1 SNHLY and CDR2 FYNNEI. This CDR3 spans 16 amino acids. The J segment lost 0 bases and the V segment lost 9 bases, leaving 7 bases of the junction unmatched. The CDR3 region is CASQTGGLATNEKLFF. The CDR3 DNA is TGTGCCAGTCAGACAGGGGGCCTTGCAACTAATGAAAAACTGTTTTTT.

This chain uses TRBV5-1 with TRBJ1-5; no firm D call. Trimming stripped 0 bases from V and 7 bases from J, with 14 bases between. The CDR3 loop spans 15 amino acids. Per germline, CDR1 SGHRS and CDR2 YFSETQ. The CDR3 region has the DNA TGCGCCAGCAGCTTGGTTGTAGGGCCGGACCAGCCCCAGCATTTT. Translated: CASSLVVGPDQPQHF.

This rearrangement joins TRBV5-6 to TRBJ2-2; the D gene is possibly TRBD1 (7 bases). The CDR3 extends over 15 amino acids. V was shortened by 1 base and J by 4 bases, with 11 bases between the two germline ends. Germline loops: CDR1 SGHDT, CDR2 YYEEEE. CDR3 nucleotide sequence: TGTGCCAGCAGCTTGCGGAGGGGGCGCACCGGGGAGCTGTTTTTT. Translating it yields CASSLRRGRTGELFF.

This rearrangement joins TRBV15 to TRBJ1-1; 8 bases are a match to TRBD1. Per the germline V gene, CDR1 is LNHNV and CDR2 is YYDKDF (reference sequence). The CDR3 consists of 15 residues. V shed 3 bases and J 5 bases; nucleotides not matched to a gene: 8. The CDR3 region has the DNA TGTGCCACCAGCAGGGACAGGGCGAGAAGTACTGAAGCTTTCTTT. Translated, it gives CATSRDRARSTEAFF.

This clone was picked up one time. The chain uses TRBV5-1 and TRBJ1-4; D not certain. The CDR3 loop spans 16 amino acids. Germline-derived CDR1 and CDR2 are SGHRS and YFSETQ. V lost 0 bases and J lost 8, with 17 bases in between. CDR3 bases: TGCGCCAGCAGCTTGGCATACAGCGACGAACTCGAAAAACTGTTTTTT. Translation: CASSLAYSDELEKLFF.

This chain joins TRBV25-1 and TRBJ2-1; D is perhaps TRBD1 or TRBD2 (5 bases each). V was pared by 11 bases and J by 5 bases, with 28 bases between. The germline V gene encodes CDR1 MGHDK and CDR2 SYGVNS. The CDR3 totals 17 residues. The CDR3 loop is CAAREKGPLAGDNEQFF. In nucleotides, the CDR3 is TGTGCCGCACGAGAAAAGGGACCCCTGGCTGGGGACAATGAGCAGTTCTTC. Based on the CDR3 plus reference TRBV25-1 and TRBJ2-1, the full variable domain is EADIYQTPRYLVIGTGKKITLECSQTMGHDKMYWYQQDPGMELHLIHYSYGVNSTEKGDLSSESTVSRIRTEHFPLTLESARPSHTSQYLCAAREKGPLAGDNEQFFGPGTRLTVL.

The chain links TRBV5-7 to TRBJ2-1, with D perhaps matching TRBD1 (6 bases). TRBV5-7 is labeled an ORF, and its function is uncertain. CDR3 length: 15 amino acids. V shed 0 bases and J shed 4 bases, with 11 bases lying between them. The CDR3 coding sequence is TGTGCCAGCAGCTTGGGGGGGCGGGTGTACAATGAGCAGTTCTTC. Its translation: CASSLGGRVYNEQFF.

The rearrangement links TRBV4-1 to TRBJ1-2; D gene uncertain. V was shortened by 2 bases and J by 8 bases, with 12 bases between the two germline ends. The CDR3 spans 13 residues. Germline-derived CDR1 and CDR2 are MGHRA and YSYEKL. CDR3 in amino acids: CASSQPHPGGYTF. CDR3 bases: TGCGCCAGCAGCCAACCCCACCCCGGGGGCTACACCTTC.

This clone was picked up one time. Written as DNA, the CDR3 is TGTGCCAGTAGTATGCGCGGCGGGTTCACAGATACGCAGTATTTT. Translation: CASSMRGGFTDTQYF. This sequence joins TRBV19 and TRBJ2-3, with D perhaps matching TRBD2 (5 bases). V was clipped by 3 bases and J by 2 bases, with 12 bases between them. CDR1 is LNHDA and CDR2 is SQIVND in the germline V gene (reference sequence). The CDR3 extends over 15 amino acids.

This clone has only one observation. The gene calls are TRBV6-5 and TRBJ2-3; D is ambiguous. The CDR3 runs 14 residues. From germline, CDR1 is MNHEY and CDR2 SVGAGI. V gave up 0 bases and J gave up 4 bases, with 8 bases separating them. The DNA of the CDR3 is TGTGCCAGCAGTTACTCCTGGATGGCAGATACGCAGTATTTT. Residues: CASSYSWMADTQYF.

V and J are TRBV11-1 and TRBJ2-7; no firm D call. The CDR3 extends over 15 amino acids. Germline CDR1 is SGHAT and CDR2 is FQDESV (reference sequence). The germline V and J ends were trimmed by 0 bases and 0 bases, with 9 bases remaining between them. The CDR3 protein is CASSLAPQSSYEQYF. CDR3 coding DNA: TGTGCCAGCAGCTTAGCGCCCCAGAGCTCCTACGAGCAGTACTTC. The whole variable domain, filled in from reference TRBV11-1 and TRBJ2-7, reads EAEVAQSPRYKITEKSQAVAFWCDPISGHATLYWYRQILGQGPELLVQFQDESVVDDSQLPKDRFSAERLKGVDSTLKIQPAELGDSAMYLCASSLAPQSSYEQYFGPGTRLTVT.